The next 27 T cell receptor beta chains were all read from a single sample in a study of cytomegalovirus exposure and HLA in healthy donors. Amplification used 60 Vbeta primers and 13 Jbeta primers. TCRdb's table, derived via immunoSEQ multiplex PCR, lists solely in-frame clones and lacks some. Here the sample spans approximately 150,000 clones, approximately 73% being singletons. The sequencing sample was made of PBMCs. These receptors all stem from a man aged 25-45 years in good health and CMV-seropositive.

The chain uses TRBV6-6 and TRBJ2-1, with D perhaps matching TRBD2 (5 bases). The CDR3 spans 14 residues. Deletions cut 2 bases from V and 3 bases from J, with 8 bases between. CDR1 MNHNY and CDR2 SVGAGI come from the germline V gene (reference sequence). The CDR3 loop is CASSYGGGYNEQFF. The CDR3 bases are TGTGCCAGCAGTTACGGCGGAGGCTACAATGAGCAGTTCTTC.

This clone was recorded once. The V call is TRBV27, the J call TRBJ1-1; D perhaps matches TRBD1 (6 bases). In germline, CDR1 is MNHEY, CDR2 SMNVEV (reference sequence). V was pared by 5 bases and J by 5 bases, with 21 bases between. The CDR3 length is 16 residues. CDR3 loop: CASSGDFRGSGTEAFF. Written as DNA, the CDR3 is TGTGCCAGCAGTGGCGACTTCAGGGGATCGGGTACTGAAGCTTTCTTT.

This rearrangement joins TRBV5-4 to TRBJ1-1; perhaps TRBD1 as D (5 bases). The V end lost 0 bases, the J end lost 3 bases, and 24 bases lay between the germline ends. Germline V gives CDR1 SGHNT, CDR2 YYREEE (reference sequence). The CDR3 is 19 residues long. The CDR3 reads CASSLAKGFWYFNDTEAFF. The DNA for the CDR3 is TGTGCCAGCAGCTTGGCCAAGGGGTTTTGGTACTTTAATGACACTGAAGCTTTCTTT.

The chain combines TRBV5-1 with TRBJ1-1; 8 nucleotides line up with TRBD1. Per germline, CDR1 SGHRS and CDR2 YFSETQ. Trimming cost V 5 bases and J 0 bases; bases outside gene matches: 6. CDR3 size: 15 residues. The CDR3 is CASSSMGQVNTEAFF. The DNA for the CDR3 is TGCGCCAGCAGTTCGATGGGACAGGTGAACACTGAAGCTTTCTTT.

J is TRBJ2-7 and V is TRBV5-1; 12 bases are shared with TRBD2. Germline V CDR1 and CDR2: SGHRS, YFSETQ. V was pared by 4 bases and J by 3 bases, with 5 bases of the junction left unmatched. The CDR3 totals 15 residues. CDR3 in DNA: TGCGCCAGCAGCCGGACTAGCGGGGCAGTCTACGAGCAGTACTTC. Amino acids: CASSRTSGAVYEQYF.

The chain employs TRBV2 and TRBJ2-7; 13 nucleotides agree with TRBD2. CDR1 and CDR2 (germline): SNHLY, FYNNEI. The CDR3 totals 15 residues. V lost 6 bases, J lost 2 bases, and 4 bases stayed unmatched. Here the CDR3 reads CASSRLAGGPYEQYF. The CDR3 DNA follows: TGTGCCAGCAGCAGACTAGCGGGAGGCCCCTACGAGCAGTACTTC.

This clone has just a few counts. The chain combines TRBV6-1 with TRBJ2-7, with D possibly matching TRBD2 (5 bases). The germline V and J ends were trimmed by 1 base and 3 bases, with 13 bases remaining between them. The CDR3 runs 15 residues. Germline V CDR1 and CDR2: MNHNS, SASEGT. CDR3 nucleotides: TGTGCCAGCAGTGAAGAGTTGGAACGGGGCTACGAGCAGTACTTC. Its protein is CASSEELERGYEQYF.

DNA for the CDR3: TGTGCCAGCAGCACTTCCCCCGACATTTTCCAGGGGGAAGAGACCCAGTACTTC. Translation: CASSTSPDIFQGEETQYF. This chain joins TRBV9 and TRBJ2-5, with 7 bases aligning to TRBD1. After removal of 4 bases from V and 3 bases from J, the junction contained 18 bases not matched to a gene. The CDR3 has 18 amino acids. Germline V gene sequence: CDR1 SGDLS, CDR2 YYNGEE.

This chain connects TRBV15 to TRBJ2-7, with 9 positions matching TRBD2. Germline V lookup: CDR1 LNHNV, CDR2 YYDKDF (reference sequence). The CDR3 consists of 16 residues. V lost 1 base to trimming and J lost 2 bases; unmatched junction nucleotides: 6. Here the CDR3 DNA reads TGTGCCACCAGCAGAGGAGGACCTAGCGGGGCCTACGAGCAGTACTTC. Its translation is CATSRGGPSGAYEQYF. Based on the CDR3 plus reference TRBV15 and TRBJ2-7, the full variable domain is DAMVIQNPRYQVTQFGKPVTLSCSQTLNHNVMYWYQQKSSQAPKLLFHYYDKDFNNEADTPDNFQSRRPNTSFCFLDIRSPGLGDTAMYLCATSRGGPSGAYEQYFGPGTRLTVT.

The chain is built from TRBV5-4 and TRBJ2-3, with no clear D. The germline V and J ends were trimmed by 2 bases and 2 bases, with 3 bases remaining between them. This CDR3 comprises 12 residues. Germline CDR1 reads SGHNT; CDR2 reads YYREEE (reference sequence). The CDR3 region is CASSFVTDTQYF. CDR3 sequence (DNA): TGTGCCAGCAGCTTCGTCACAGATACGCAGTATTTT.

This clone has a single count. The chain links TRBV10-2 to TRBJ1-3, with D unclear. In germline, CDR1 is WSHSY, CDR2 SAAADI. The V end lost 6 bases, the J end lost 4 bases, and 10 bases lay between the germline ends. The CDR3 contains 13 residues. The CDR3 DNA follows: TGCGCCAGCAGGCTGGTCGGGGGAAACACCATATATTTT. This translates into CASRLVGGNTIYF.

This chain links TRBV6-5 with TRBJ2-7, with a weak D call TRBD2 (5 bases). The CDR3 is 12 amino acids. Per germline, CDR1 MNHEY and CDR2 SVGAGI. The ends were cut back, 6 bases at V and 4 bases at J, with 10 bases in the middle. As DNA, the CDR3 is TGTGCCAGCAGGGCACCGGGATACGAGCAGTACTTC. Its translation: CASRAPGYEQYF.

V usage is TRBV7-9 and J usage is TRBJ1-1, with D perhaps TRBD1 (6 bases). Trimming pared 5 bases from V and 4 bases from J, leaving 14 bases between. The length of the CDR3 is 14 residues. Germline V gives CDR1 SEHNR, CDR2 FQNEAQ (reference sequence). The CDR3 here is CASSPVTGSTEAFF. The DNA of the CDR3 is TGTGCCAGCAGCCCAGTCACAGGGAGCACTGAAGCTTTCTTT.

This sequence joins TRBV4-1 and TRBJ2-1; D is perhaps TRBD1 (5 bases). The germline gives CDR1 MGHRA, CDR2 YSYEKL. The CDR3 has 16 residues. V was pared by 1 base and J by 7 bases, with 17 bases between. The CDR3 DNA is TGCGCCAGCAGCCAAGGCCCTGAGAAACAGGCAAATGAGCAGTTCTTC. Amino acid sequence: CASSQGPEKQANEQFF.

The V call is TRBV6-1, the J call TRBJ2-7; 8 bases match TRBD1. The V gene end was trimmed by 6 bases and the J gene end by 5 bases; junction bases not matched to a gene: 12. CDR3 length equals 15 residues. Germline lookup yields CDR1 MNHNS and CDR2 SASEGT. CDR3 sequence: CASSRTDRDRHEQYF. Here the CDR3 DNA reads TGTGCCAGCAGCCGAACTGACAGGGACAGGCACGAGCAGTACTTC.

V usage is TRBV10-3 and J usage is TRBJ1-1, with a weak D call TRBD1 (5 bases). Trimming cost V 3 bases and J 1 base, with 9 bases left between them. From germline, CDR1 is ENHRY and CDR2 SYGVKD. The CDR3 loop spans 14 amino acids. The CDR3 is CAISDTGTNTEAFF. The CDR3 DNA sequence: TGTGCCATCAGTGATACAGGAACGAACACTGAAGCTTTCTTT.

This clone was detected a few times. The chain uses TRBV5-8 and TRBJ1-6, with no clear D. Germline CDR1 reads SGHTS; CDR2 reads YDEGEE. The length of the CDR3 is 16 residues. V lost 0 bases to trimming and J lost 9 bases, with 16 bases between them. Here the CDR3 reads CASSLGAPQSGSPLHF. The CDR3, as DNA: TGTGCCAGCAGCTTGGGCGCTCCACAGTCCGGTTCACCCCTCCACTTT. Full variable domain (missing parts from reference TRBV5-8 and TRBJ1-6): EAGVTQSPTHLIKTRGQQATLRCSPISGHTSVYWYQQALGLGLQFLLWYDEGEERNRGNFPPRFSGRQFPNYSSELNVNALELEDSALYLCASSLGAPQSGSPLHFGNGTRLTVT.

CDR3 protein: CASSFGQGAYGYTF. DNA for the CDR3: TGTGCCAGCAGCTTCGGACAGGGGGCGTACGGTTACACCTTC. V and J are TRBV7-2 and TRBJ1-2, with TRBD1 matching over 11 bases. The ends lost 3 bases at V and 11 bases at J; junction bases unmatched: 8. Germline V CDR1 and CDR2: SGHTA, FQGNSA. The CDR3 length is 14 residues.

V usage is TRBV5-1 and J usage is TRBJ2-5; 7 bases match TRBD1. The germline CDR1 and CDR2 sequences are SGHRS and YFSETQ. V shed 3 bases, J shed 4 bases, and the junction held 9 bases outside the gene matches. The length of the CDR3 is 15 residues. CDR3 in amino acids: CASSSDRVAGETQYF. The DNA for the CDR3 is TGCGCCAGCAGCTCCGACAGGGTTGCTGGAGAGACCCAGTACTTC.

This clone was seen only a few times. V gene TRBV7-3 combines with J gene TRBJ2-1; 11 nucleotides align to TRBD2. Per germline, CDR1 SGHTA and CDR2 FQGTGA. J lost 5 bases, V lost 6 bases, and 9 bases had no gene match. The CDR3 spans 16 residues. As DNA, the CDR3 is TGTGCCAGCAGTCAAACGACTAGCGGGACCCACAATGAGCAGTTCTTC. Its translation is CASSQTTSGTHNEQFF.

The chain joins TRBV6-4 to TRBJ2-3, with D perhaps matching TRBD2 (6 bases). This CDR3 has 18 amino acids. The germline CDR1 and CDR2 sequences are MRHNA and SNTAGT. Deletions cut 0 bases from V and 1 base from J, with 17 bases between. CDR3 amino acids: CASSDSYRRDRGTDTQYF. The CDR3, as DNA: TGTGCCAGCAGTGACTCCTATCGGCGGGACCGGGGCACAGATACGCAGTATTTT.

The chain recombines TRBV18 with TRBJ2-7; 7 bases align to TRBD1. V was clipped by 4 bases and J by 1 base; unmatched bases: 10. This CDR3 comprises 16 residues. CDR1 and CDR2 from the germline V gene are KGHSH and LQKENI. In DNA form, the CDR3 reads TGTGCCAGCTCACTTCTGGACAGGCGGCTATCCTACGAGCAGTACTTC. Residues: CASSLLDRRLSYEQYF.

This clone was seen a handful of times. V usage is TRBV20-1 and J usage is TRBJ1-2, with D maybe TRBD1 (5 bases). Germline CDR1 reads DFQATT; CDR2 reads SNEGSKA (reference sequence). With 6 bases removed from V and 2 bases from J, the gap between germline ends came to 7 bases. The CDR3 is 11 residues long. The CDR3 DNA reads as TGCAGTGCCCGACAGAACTATGGCTACACCTTC. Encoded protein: CSARQNYGYTF.

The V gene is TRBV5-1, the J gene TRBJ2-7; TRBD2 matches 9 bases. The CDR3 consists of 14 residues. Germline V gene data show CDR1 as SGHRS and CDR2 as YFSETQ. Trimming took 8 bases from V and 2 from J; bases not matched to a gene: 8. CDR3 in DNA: TGCGCCAGGAGCGGAGCGGGAGGACCCTACGAGCAGTACTTC. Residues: CARSGAGGPYEQYF.

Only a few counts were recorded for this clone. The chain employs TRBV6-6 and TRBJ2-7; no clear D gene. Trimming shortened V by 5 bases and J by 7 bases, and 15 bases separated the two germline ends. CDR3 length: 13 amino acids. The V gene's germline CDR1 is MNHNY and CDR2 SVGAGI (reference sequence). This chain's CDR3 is CASSIPPDGEQYF. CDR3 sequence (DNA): TGTGCCAGCAGTATCCCTCCTGACGGGGAGCAGTACTTC.

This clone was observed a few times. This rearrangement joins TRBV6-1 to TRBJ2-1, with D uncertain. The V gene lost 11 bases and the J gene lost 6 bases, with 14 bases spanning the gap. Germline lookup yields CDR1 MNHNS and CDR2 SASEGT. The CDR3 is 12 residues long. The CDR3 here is CAAPRSSNEQFF. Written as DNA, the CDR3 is TGTGCCGCCCCCCGGAGTTCCAATGAGCAGTTCTTC.

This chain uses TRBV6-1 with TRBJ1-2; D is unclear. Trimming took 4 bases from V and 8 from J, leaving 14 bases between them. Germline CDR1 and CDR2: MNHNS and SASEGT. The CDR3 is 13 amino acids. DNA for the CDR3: TGTGCCAGCAGTGCTTACCCAGCGAAAGGCTACACCTTC. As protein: CASSAYPAKGYTF.